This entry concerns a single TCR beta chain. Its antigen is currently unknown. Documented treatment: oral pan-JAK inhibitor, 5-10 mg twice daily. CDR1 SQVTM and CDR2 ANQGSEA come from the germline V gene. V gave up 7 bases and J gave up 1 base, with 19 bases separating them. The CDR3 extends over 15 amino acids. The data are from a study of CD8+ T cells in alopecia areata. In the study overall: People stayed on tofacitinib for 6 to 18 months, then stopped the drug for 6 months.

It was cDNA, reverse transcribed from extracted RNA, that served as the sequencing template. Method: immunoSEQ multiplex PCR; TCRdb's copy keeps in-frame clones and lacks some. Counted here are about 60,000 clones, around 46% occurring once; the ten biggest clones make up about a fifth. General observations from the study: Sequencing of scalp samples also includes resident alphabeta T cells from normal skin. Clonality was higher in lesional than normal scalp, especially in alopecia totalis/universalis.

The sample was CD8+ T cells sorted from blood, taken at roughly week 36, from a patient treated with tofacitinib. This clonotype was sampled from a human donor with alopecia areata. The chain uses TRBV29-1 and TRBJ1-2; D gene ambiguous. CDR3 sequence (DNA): TGCAGCGCCCTCCTAGTCGGACGGGGTAACTATGGCTACACCTTC. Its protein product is CSALLVGRGNYGYTF.